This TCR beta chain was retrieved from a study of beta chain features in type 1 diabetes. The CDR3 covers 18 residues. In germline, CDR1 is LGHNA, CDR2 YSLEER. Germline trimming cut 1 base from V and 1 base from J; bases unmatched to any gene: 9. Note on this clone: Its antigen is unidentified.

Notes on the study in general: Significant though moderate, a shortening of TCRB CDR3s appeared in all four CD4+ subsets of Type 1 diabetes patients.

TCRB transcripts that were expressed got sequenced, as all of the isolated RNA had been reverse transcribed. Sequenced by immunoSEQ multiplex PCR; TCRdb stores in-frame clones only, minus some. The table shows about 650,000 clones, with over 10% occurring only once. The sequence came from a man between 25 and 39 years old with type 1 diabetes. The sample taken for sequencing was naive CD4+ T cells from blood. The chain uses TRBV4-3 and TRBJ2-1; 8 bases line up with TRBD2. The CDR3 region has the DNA TGCGCCAGCAGCCAAGCCGTCCTACTAGCGGCGTCCTACAATGAGCAGTTCTTC. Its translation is CASSQAVLLAASYNEQFF.